The 32 T cell receptor beta chains reported below all come from one sample, sequenced in a study of OX40 agonist ivuxolimab in advanced cancers. TCRdb's copy holds only in-frame clones and misses some; the assay was immunoSEQ multiplex PCR. The table shows 26,000 or so clones, with around 84% occurring only once. The sample was CD4+ or CD8+ T cells sorted from blood, taken in a trial of the OX40 agonist ivuxolimab. These receptors came from an adult with an advanced solid tumor such as melanoma, head and neck, liver or kidney cancer.

This rearrangement joins TRBV7-2 to TRBJ2-3; the match to TRBD2 covers 12 bases. V lost 1 base to trimming and J lost 4 bases; unmatched junction nucleotides: 12. Germline CDR1 SGHTA, CDR2 FQGNSA. This CDR3 region has 19 residues. The CDR3 is CASSLDPTLAGGRADTQYF. CDR3 DNA sequence: TGTGCCAGCAGCTTAGATCCTACGCTAGCGGGGGGGCGGGCAGATACGCAGTATTTT.

V and J are TRBV6-1 and TRBJ1-3; D remains ambiguous. The germline gives CDR1 MNHNS, CDR2 SASEGT. This CDR3 is 15 amino acids long. V lost 1 base and J lost 0, with 7 bases in between. This chain's CDR3 is CASSEEAGSGNTIYF. DNA of the CDR3: TGTGCCAGCAGTGAAGAGGCGGGCTCTGGAAACACCATATATTTT.

The CDR3 DNA follows: TGTGCCAGCAGCGCGGGACAGGGCGGGAGCTACGAGCAGTACTTC. Translating gives CASSAGQGGSYEQYF. The V gene is TRBV5-4, the J gene TRBJ2-7; TRBD1 matches at 9 bases. The CDR3 has 15 amino acids. Trimming took 4 bases from V and 3 from J; bases not matched to a gene: 8. Looked up from germline, CDR1 is SGHNT and CDR2 is YYREEE (reference sequence).

The chain carries TRBV11-2 and TRBJ2-5, with 8 bases aligning to TRBD2. This CDR3 spans 15 amino acids. V was pared by 5 bases and J by 2 bases, with 7 bases of the junction left unmatched. Germline loops: CDR1 SGHAT, CDR2 FQNNGV. The CDR3 spells CASSPPTSVQETQYF. The CDR3 DNA reads as TGTGCCAGCAGCCCTCCGACTAGCGTACAAGAGACCCAGTACTTC.

The genes are TRBV5-4 and TRBJ2-7; D remains unclear. The V and J ends lost 4 bases and 5 bases respectively, with 22 bases between them. The germline CDR1 and CDR2 sequences are SGHNT and YYREEE (reference sequence). The CDR3 runs 16 residues. This CDR3 is CASSPSQGPPNDEQYF. The DNA for the CDR3 is TGTGCCAGCAGCCCTTCGCAAGGACCGCCGAACGACGAGCAGTACTTC.

This clone was found a few times. V gene TRBV6-4 combines with J gene TRBJ2-7; 9 nucleotides align to TRBD1. From germline, CDR1 is MRHNA and CDR2 SNTAGT. This CDR3 has 16 residues. After removal of 4 bases from V and 5 bases from J, the junction contained 12 bases not matched to a gene. The CDR3 is CASSGIRDRDTHEQYF. Written as DNA, the CDR3 is TGTGCCAGCAGTGGGATCCGGGACAGGGACACCCACGAGCAGTACTTC.

This chain joins TRBV6-1 and TRBJ2-7; the D is unclear. Trimming removed 3 bases at V and 2 bases at J, with 8 bases between. The germline V gene has CDR1 MNHNS and CDR2 SASEGT. This CDR3 has 13 amino acids. CDR3 amino acids: CASSEEGPYEQYF. CDR3 DNA sequence: TGTGCCAGCAGTGAGGAAGGGCCCTACGAGCAGTACTTC.

The gene calls are TRBV4-1 and TRBJ1-5, with 7 positions matching TRBD1. Germline V lookup: CDR1 MGHRA, CDR2 YSYEKL. The trim removed 4 bases at V and 7 bases at J, leaving 10 bases unmatched. The CDR3 length is 15 residues. The CDR3 DNA reads TGCGCCAGCAGCCCTATAGCAGGGGGGTTACAGCCCCAGCATTTT. Residues: CASSPIAGGLQPQHF.

A single count supports this clone. The J gene is TRBJ2-3, the V gene TRBV4-2; 11 bases match TRBD2. Germline trimming cut 0 bases from V and 7 bases from J; bases unmatched to any gene: 6. The germline gives CDR1 LGHNA, CDR2 YNFKEQ. This CDR3 is built from 16 residues. In DNA form, the CDR3 reads TGTGCCAGCAGCCAAGAGTCTAGCGGGAGGTGGTATACGCAGTATTTT. Translation: CASSQESSGRWYTQYF.

This chain connects TRBV5-6 to TRBJ1-2; a weak D match, TRBD1 (5 bases). CDR3 length: 15 amino acids. CDR1 is SGHDT and CDR2 is YYEEEE in the germline V gene. V was clipped by 3 bases and J by 3 bases, with 15 bases between them. The CDR3 sequence is CASSSGTGTDYGYTF. In nucleotides, the CDR3 is TGTGCCAGCAGCTCCGGGACTGGGACGGACTATGGCTACACCTTC.

J is TRBJ1-1 and V is TRBV6-5; 8 bases match TRBD1. The germline gives CDR1 MNHEY, CDR2 SVGAGI. Germline trimming cut 6 bases from V and 3 bases from J; bases unmatched to any gene: 3. This CDR3 has 13 residues. CDR3 bases: TGTGCCAGCAGGGACAGGGTGGACACTGAAGCTTTCTTT. Protein product: CASRDRVDTEAFF.

V gene TRBV14 combines with J gene TRBJ2-2; D remains ambiguous. The CDR3 consists of 13 residues. Germline V gene lookup returns CDR1 SGHDN and CDR2 FVKESK. V was pared by 8 bases and J by 0 bases, with 7 bases between. The CDR3 nucleotides read TGTGCCAGCCCGGACCCGAACACCGGGGAGCTGTTTTTT. Translated, it gives CASPDPNTGELFF. Full variable domain (missing parts from reference TRBV14 and TRBJ2-2): EAGVTQFPSHSVIEKGQTVTLRCDPISGHDNLYWYRRVMGKEIKFLLHFVKESKQDESGMPNNRFLAERTGGTYSTLKVQPAELEDSGVYFCASPDPNTGELFFGEGSRLTVL.

The chain couples TRBV28 to TRBJ2-6; the match to TRBD1 covers 8 bases. The CDR3 runs to 16 residues. The junction had 5 bases not matched to a gene; V was cut back by 7 bases and J by 0 bases. Germline CDR1 and CDR2: MDHEN and SYDVKM. The CDR3 spells CASNSGGGSGANVLTF. The CDR3 DNA reads TGTGCCAGCAATTCAGGGGGCGGCTCTGGGGCCAACGTCCTGACTTTC.

The rearrangement links TRBV19 to TRBJ1-1; possibly TRBD1 for D (5 bases). The CDR3 has 15 residues. Germline lookup yields CDR1 LNHDA and CDR2 SQIVND (reference sequence). V shed 6 bases and J shed 4 bases, with 18 bases lying between them. DNA for the CDR3: TGTGCCAGTAGCATTACGGACGGCGGGGGCACTGAAGCTTTCTTT. Encoded protein: CASSITDGGGTEAFF.

V gene TRBV29-1 combines with J gene TRBJ1-3; possible D gene TRBD1, 6 bases. Trimming shortened V by 4 bases and J by 1 base, and 14 bases separated the two germline ends. Germline V gives CDR1 SQVTM, CDR2 ANQGSEA. The CDR3 runs 15 residues. The CDR3 sequence: CSVAPGQESGNTIYF. CDR3 nucleotides: TGCAGCGTTGCACCGGGACAAGAATCTGGAAACACCATATATTTT.

V usage is TRBV4-3 and J usage is TRBJ1-4; 8 bases align to TRBD1. Germline V gene sequence: CDR1 LGHNA, CDR2 YSLEER. J lost 5 bases, V lost 1 base, and 3 bases had no gene match. This CDR3 contains 15 residues. The CDR3 DNA follows: TGCGCCAGCAGCCAAGGGGGACAGGCAAATGAAAAACTGTTTTTT. Encoded protein: CASSQGGQANEKLFF.

CDR3 nucleotides: TGTGCCAGCAGCTCCTCCGGGCCATTTCACACCGGGGAGCTGTTTTTT. Translating it yields CASSSSGPFHTGELFF. The chain couples TRBV5-6 to TRBJ2-2; D remains unclear. CDR1 is SGHDT, CDR2 YYEEEE, per germline. There are 16 residues in the CDR3. Trimming took 3 bases from V and 3 from J, leaving 15 bases between them. The full variable domain, with the rest looked up from reference TRBV5-6 and TRBJ2-2, is DAGVTQSPTHLIKTRGQQVTLRCSPKSGHDTVSWYQQALGQGPQFIFQYYEEEERQRGNFPDRFSGHQFPNYSSELNVNALLLGDSALYLCASSSSGPFHTGELFFGEGSRLTVL.

This chain connects TRBV2 to TRBJ1-5, with TRBD1 as a possible D gene (5 bases). This CDR3 has 15 residues. Germline V gene data show CDR1 as SNHLY and CDR2 as FYNNEI. V was trimmed by 1 base and J by 4 bases, leaving 11 bases between them. The CDR3 reads CASSEGGGANQPQHF. Written as DNA, the CDR3 is TGTGCCAGCAGTGAAGGGGGGGGAGCGAATCAGCCCCAGCATTTT.

The chain links TRBV4-2 to TRBJ2-2; 16 bases match TRBD2. The CDR3 consists of 19 residues. Germline CDR1 and CDR2: LGHNA and YNFKEQ. V lost 4 bases to trimming and J lost 3 bases; unmatched junction nucleotides: 8. CDR3 sequence: CASSPPGTSGGADTGELFF. The DNA of the CDR3 is TGTGCCAGCAGCCCCCCCGGGACTAGCGGGGGGGCTGACACCGGGGAGCTGTTTTTT.

The V and J genes are TRBV27 and TRBJ1-5; D gene ambiguous. Germline V gene sequence: CDR1 MNHEY, CDR2 SMNVEV (reference sequence). The CDR3 runs to 13 residues. Trimming took off 3 bases at V and 0 bases at J, with 3 bases between the two ends. The CDR3 DNA is TGTGCCAGCAGTTTTTTTAGCAATCAGCCCCAGCATTTT. Translated: CASSFFSNQPQHF.

The chain has TRBV4-1 and TRBJ2-7, with 8 nucleotides matching TRBD2. This CDR3 region has 14 residues. The V and J ends lost 0 bases and 2 bases, in that order; junction bases with no gene match: 0. Per germline, CDR1 MGHRA and CDR2 YSYEKL. CDR3 protein: CASSQDGGAYEQYF. CDR3 sequence (DNA): TGCGCCAGCAGCCAAGACGGGGGGGCCTACGAGCAGTACTTC.

This chain uses TRBV9 with TRBJ1-2; 7 bases are a match to TRBD1. The V and J ends lost 0 bases and 0 bases, in that order; junction bases with no gene match: 2. The CDR3 runs to 15 residues. Germline-derived CDR1 and CDR2 are SGDLS and YYNGEE. The CDR3 DNA reads TGTGCCAGCAGCGTAGGCCAGGGGGCTAACTATGGCTACACCTTC. Translated: CASSVGQGANYGYTF.

This sequence joins TRBV7-3 and TRBJ2-3; 9 bases map to TRBD2. CDR3 length: 13 residues. After removal of 0 bases from V and 8 bases from J, the junction contained 0 bases not matched to a gene. Germline loops: CDR1 SGHTA, CDR2 FQGTGA. CDR3 nucleotides: TGTGCCAGCAGCTTAACGACTAGCGGTACGCAGTATTTT. Translated, it gives CASSLTTSGTQYF.

The V call is TRBV5-5, the J call TRBJ2-7; D is uncertain. V shed 4 bases and J shed 3 bases, with 5 bases lying between them. Germline V lookup: CDR1 SGHKS, CDR2 YYEKEE (reference sequence). This CDR3 region has 11 residues. The CDR3 loop is CASSPGYEQYF. The CDR3 DNA sequence: TGTGCCAGCAGCCCAGGCTACGAGCAGTACTTC.

The genes are TRBV4-1 and TRBJ2-7; 10 bases fit TRBD1. Germline V gives CDR1 MGHRA, CDR2 YSYEKL. The CDR3 consists of 15 residues. With 5 bases clipped from V and 1 base from J, the junction kept 5 bases outside the gene matches. CDR3 region: CASSYGTGVSYEQYF. For the CDR3, the DNA is TGCGCCAGCAGCTACGGGACAGGGGTTTCCTACGAGCAGTACTTC.

The chain links TRBV5-4 to TRBJ1-6; D not resolved. Germline CDR1 reads SGHNT; CDR2 reads YYREEE (reference sequence). Between the trimmed V and J ends, which lost 3 bases and 9 bases, there was a span of 10 bases. The CDR3 has 13 residues. The CDR3, as DNA: TGTGCCAGCAGCTCAGGACCGGTTTCACCCCTCCACTTT. Translating it yields CASSSGPVSPLHF.

The chain couples TRBV21-1 to TRBJ2-5; no check of the table's D call, TRBD1, against the DNA was made. TRBV21-1 is annotated as a pseudogene. This CDR3 contains 15 residues. The CDR3 loop reads CASLKGTGKGETQYF. The DNA for the CDR3 is TGTGCCAGCCTAAAAGGGACAGGGAAGGGGGAGACCCAGTACTTC.

CDR3 in amino acids: CASGAGANVLTF. CDR3 nucleotides: TGTGCCAGCGGGGCTGGGGCCAACGTCCTGACTTTC. V usage is TRBV19 and J usage is TRBJ2-6, with D perhaps TRBD2 (5 bases). The germline V and J ends were trimmed by 9 bases and 2 bases, with 5 bases remaining between them. The CDR3 contains 12 residues. The germline V gene encodes CDR1 LNHDA and CDR2 SQIVND (reference sequence).

V and J are TRBV28 and TRBJ2-1, with unresolved D. The CDR3 is made up of 12 amino acids. The germline V gene has CDR1 MDHEN and CDR2 SYDVKM. The V gene lost 3 bases and the J gene lost 6 bases, with 6 bases spanning the gap. CDR3 in amino acids: CASSFPLNEQFF. CDR3 nucleotide sequence: TGTGCCAGCAGTTTCCCGCTCAATGAGCAGTTCTTC.

V is TRBV5-6 and J is TRBJ2-4, with D perhaps TRBD1 or TRBD2 (6 bases each). Looked up from germline, CDR1 is SGHDT and CDR2 is YYEEEE. Trimming took off 0 bases at V and 12 bases at J, with 10 bases between the two ends. CDR3 length: 12 amino acids. The CDR3 DNA sequence: TGTGCCAGCAGCTTGGGGAGGGGGACTCAGTACTTC. Its translation: CASSLGRGTQYF.

The rearrangement joins TRBV27 to TRBJ2-1; maybe TRBD1 (6 bases). The CDR3 sequence is 15 residues long. Germline CDR1 and CDR2: MNHEY and SMNVEV (reference sequence). Trimming took 6 bases from V and 3 from J, leaving 15 bases between them. The CDR3 here is CASSLGANVYNEQFF. CDR3 in DNA: TGTGCCAGCAGCCTGGGGGCAAATGTCTACAATGAGCAGTTCTTC.

This chain connects TRBV19 to TRBJ2-3; TRBD1 is a possible D gene (5 bases). The length of the CDR3 is 15 residues. Germline V gene data show CDR1 as LNHDA and CDR2 as SQIVND (reference sequence). The ends were cut back, 3 bases at V and 0 bases at J, with 10 bases in the middle. This CDR3 is CASSMWQGSTDTQYF. Here the CDR3 DNA reads TGTGCCAGTAGTATGTGGCAGGGTAGCACAGATACGCAGTATTTT.